This TCR beta chain was identified in a study of tumor-infiltrating lymphocytes in localized non-small cell lung cancer. Method: immunoSEQ multiplex PCR; TCRdb's copy keeps in-frame clones and lacks some. This sample has thousands of clones, with under 80% found just once. Broader study findings: T-cell fraction did not differ between immunotypes IM1 and IM2. Technical variation could not be separated from intratumor heterogeneity here.

The V gene lost 6 bases and the J gene lost 11 bases, with 20 bases spanning the gap. CDR1 MNHEY and CDR2 SVGAGI come from the germline V gene. The CDR3 spans 14 residues. As concerns this clone: Its antigen is as yet unknown.

This receptor was taken from a human donor with non-small cell lung cancer. The sequenced sample consisted of uninvolved lung tissue not adjacent to the tumor. The chain couples TRBV6-5 to TRBJ1-5; tentative D call: TRBD1 (5 bases). The CDR3, as DNA: TGTGCCAGCAGCCGCGGGGGGGGAGTATGGGCCCAGCATTTT. This translates into CASSRGGGVWAQHF.